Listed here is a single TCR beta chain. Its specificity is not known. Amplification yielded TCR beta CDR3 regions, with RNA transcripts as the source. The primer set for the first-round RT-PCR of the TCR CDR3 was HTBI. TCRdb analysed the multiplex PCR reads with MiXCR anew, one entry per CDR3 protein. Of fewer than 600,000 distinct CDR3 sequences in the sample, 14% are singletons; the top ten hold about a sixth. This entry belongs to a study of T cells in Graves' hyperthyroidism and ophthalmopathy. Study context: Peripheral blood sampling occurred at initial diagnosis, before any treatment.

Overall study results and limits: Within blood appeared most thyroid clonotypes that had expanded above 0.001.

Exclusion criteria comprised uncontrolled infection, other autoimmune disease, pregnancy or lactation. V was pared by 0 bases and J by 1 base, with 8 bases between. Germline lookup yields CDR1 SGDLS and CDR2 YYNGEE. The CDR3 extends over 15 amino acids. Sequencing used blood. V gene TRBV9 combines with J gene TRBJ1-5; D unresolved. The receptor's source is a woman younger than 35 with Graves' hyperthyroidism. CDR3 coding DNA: TGTGCCAGCAGCGTAGAACCAGCAAGCAATCAGCCCCAGCATTTT. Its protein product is CASSVEPASNQPQHF.